The clone carrying this T cell receptor (beta chain) was seen many times. Germline V gene sequence: CDR1 SQVTM, CDR2 ANQGSEA. V dropped 4 bases and J dropped 4 bases, with 17 bases sitting between them. The CDR3 has 15 amino acids. This sample is drawn from a study of human T cells and chemical hapten exposure. In the study overall: Investigators sensitized around 2 cm by around 2 cm of upper inner arm skin with 2% DPC.

Time point of the sample: pre-sensitization, week 0. The sample's treatment: therapeutic diphenylcyclopropenone sensitization with weekly scalp DPC. Researchers extracted total RNA from unfractionated whole blood. TCRdb redid the calling of the RACE reads with MiXCR, one entry per CDR3 protein. The sample has tens of thousands of distinct CDR3 sequences, roughly 11% seen once. This clonotype was obtained from a woman aged 50 to 60 with alopecia areata. Some clones in this sample may be carry-over from other donors' samples. The chain links TRBV29-1 to TRBJ1-5; tentatively, D is TRBD1 (6 bases). This specimen consisted of whole blood, obtained in connection with sensitization to the hapten diphenylcyclopropenone (DPC). CDR3 sequence reads: CSVGDTKSGNQPQHF. As DNA, the CDR3 is TGCAGCGTTGGGGACACCAAAAGCGGGAATCAGCCCCAGCATTTT.